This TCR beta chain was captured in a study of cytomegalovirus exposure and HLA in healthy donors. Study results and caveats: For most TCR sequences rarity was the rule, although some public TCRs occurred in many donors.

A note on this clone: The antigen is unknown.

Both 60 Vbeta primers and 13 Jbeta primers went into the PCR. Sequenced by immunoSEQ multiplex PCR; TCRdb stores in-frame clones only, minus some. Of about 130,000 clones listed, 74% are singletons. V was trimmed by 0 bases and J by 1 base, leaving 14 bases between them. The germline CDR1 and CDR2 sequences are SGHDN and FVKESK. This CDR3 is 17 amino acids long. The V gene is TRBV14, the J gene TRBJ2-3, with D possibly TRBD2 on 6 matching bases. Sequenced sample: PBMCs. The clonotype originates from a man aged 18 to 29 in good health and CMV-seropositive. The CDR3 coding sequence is TGTGCCAGCAGCCAAGATGGGACTCTCGGCGGCACAGATACGCAGTATTTT. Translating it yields CASSQDGTLGGTDTQYF.